The 22 T cell receptor beta chains below were found in one sample sequenced in a study of T cells in Graves' hyperthyroidism and ophthalmopathy. Amplified regions were TCR beta CDR3 sequences from RNA transcripts. A first-round RT-PCR of the TCR CDR3 used the HTBI primer set. TCRdb processed the multiplex PCR reads anew with MiXCR; each CDR3 protein has one entry. The repertoire holds under 350,000 distinct CDR3 sequences, with 20% to 25% as singletons. The sequenced sample consisted of blood. The receptors stem from a woman aged 50 to 60 with Graves' hyperthyroidism.

This clonotype was recorded many times. The chain carries TRBV7-8 and TRBJ2-7; 7 positions match TRBD2. The junction had 17 bases not matched to a gene; V was cut back by 6 bases and J by 9 bases. The germline V gene has CDR1 SGHVS and CDR2 FQNEAQ. CDR3 length: 15 residues. CDR3 bases: TGTGCCAGCAGATCTACTAGCGCGACGCCATTGGGGCAGTACTTC. Translated, it gives CASRSTSATPLGQYF.

This clonotype has more than one count but fewer than ten. The chain uses TRBV29-1 and TRBJ1-2; a possible D gene is TRBD1 (5 bases). The V and J ends lost 6 bases and 8 bases respectively, with 22 bases between them. The CDR3 consists of 14 residues. Per the germline V gene, CDR1 is SQVTM and CDR2 is ANQGSEA. The CDR3 DNA is TGCAGCGTCGGGGACGGGAAGGGGTTCAGGGGCTACACCTTC. This codes for CSVGDGKGFRGYTF.

The V call is TRBV28, the J call TRBJ2-7; 7 bases match TRBD2. Per the germline V gene, CDR1 is MDHEN and CDR2 is SYDVKM. Trimming took 9 bases from V and 0 from J; bases not matched to a gene: 8. CDR3 length: 14 residues. The CDR3 region is CASMASGSSYEQYF. In DNA, the CDR3 is TGTGCCAGTATGGCTAGCGGAAGCTCCTACGAGCAGTACTTC.

The table lists this clonotype with many counts. For the CDR3, the DNA is TGTGCCAGCAGCTTAGAACAGGGGGCCGACAATGAGCAGTTCTTC. This gives the protein CASSLEQGADNEQFF. V usage is TRBV11-3 and J usage is TRBJ2-1; 9 bases align to TRBD1. The V gene's germline CDR1 is SGHNT and CDR2 YENEEA. This CDR3 comprises 15 residues. Trimming at V came to 0 bases and at J to 5 bases, leaving 2 bases not matched to a gene.

The V gene is TRBV11-3, the J gene TRBJ2-4; D is undetermined. The length of the CDR3 is 14 residues. Germline CDR1 is SGHNT and CDR2 is YENEEA. Trimming took 5 bases from V and 0 from J, leaving 8 bases between them. CDR3 in DNA: TGTGCCAGCAGCCCGGCCGTAGCCAAAAACATTCAGTACTTC. The encoded protein is CASSPAVAKNIQYF.

This clonotype has just a few counts. The gene calls are TRBV20-1 and TRBJ2-7, with 9 nucleotides matching TRBD2. Germline lookup yields CDR1 DFQATT and CDR2 SNEGSKA (reference sequence). The CDR3 is 17 amino acids. Trimming cost V 2 bases and J 2 bases; bases outside gene matches: 13. The CDR3 reads CSARNPGGSGRPYEQYF. The CDR3 bases are TGCAGTGCTAGAAACCCGGGGGGTAGCGGGAGACCCTACGAGCAGTACTTC.

The chain recombines TRBV6-2 or TRBV6-3 with TRBJ2-1; TRBD2 matches at 9 bases. With V trimmed by 5 bases and J by 7 bases, 12 bases remained unmatched. The CDR3 is 16 residues long. The germline V gene has CDR1 MNHEY and CDR2 SVGEGT. DNA for the CDR3: TGTGCCAGCAGTCGTCCTTCGGGACTAGCTTCTAATGAGCAGTTCTTC. This encodes CASSRPSGLASNEQFF.

There are many counts of this clonotype. The chain uses TRBV30 and TRBJ1-1; 10 bases match TRBD1. Germline lookup yields CDR1 GTSNPN and CDR2 SVGIG (reference sequence). CDR3 length: 14 residues. Trimming removed 4 bases from V and 2 bases from J; junction bases left unmatched: 4. CDR3 loop: CAWKRDRGNTEAFF. The CDR3 coding sequence is TGTGCCTGGAAAAGGGACAGGGGAAACACTGAAGCTTTCTTT. Combining the CDR3 with reference TRBV30 and TRBJ1-1 gives the whole variable domain SQTIHQWPATLVQPVGSPLSLECTVEGTSNPNLYWYRQAAGRGLQLLFYSVGIGQISSEVPQNLSASRPQDRQFILSSKKLLLSDSGFYLCAWKRDRGNTEAFFGQGTRLTVV.

This rearrangement joins TRBV20-1 to TRBJ2-3; 13 nucleotides align to TRBD2. Germline-derived CDR1 and CDR2 are DFQATT and SNEGSKA (reference sequence). The CDR3 consists of 15 residues. Trimming at V came to 5 bases and at J to 2 bases, leaving 4 bases not matched to a gene. The CDR3 coding sequence is TGCAGTGCTGCGGGACTAGCGGGATACACAGATACGCAGTATTTT. This encodes CSAAGLAGYTDTQYF.

This clonotype came up a few times. V gene TRBV9 combines with J gene TRBJ2-3, with 9 positions matching TRBD1. With 5 bases clipped from V and 4 bases from J, the junction kept 11 bases outside the gene matches. CDR1 is SGDLS and CDR2 is YYNGEE in the germline V gene. This CDR3 is built from 16 residues. The CDR3 is CASSPWGTGSPDTQYF. CDR3 DNA sequence: TGTGCCAGCAGTCCTTGGGGGACAGGGTCCCCAGATACGCAGTATTTT.

At least ten counts were recorded for this clonotype. J is TRBJ2-7 and V is TRBV3-1; the D gene is possibly TRBD1 (5 bases). The CDR3 contains 16 residues. CDR1 and CDR2 from the germline V gene are LGHDT and YNNKEL (reference sequence). Trimming pared 0 bases from V and 2 bases from J, leaving 14 bases between. In DNA form, the CDR3 reads TGTGCCAGCAGCCAAGATTTGGCGACAGTAACCTACGAGCAGTACTTC. This codes for CASSQDLATVTYEQYF.

This clonotype was seen many times. The genes are TRBV27 and TRBJ1-6; no clear D gene. The CDR3 totals 15 residues. Trimming stripped 2 bases from V and 8 bases from J, with 13 bases between. Per germline, CDR1 MNHEY and CDR2 SMNVEV (reference sequence). The CDR3 coding sequence is TGTGCCAGCAGTTTAAACGGAGGACTGGATTCACCCCTCCACTTT. Protein product: CASSLNGGLDSPLHF.

The chain joins TRBV5-1 to TRBJ2-3, with unresolved D. The germline CDR1 and CDR2 sequences are SGHRS and YFSETQ. V shed 3 bases and J shed 3 bases, with 11 bases lying between them. The CDR3 is made up of 14 amino acids. CDR3 residues: CASSSGPDTDTQYF. The CDR3 coding sequence is TGCGCCAGCAGCTCCGGCCCGGATACAGATACGCAGTATTTT.

This chain joins TRBV19 and TRBJ2-7; the match to TRBD2 covers 11 bases. Germline CDR1 LNHDA, CDR2 SQIVND (reference sequence). Losses at the gene ends were 3 bases for V and 3 bases for J; bases not matched to a gene: 16. The CDR3 totals 19 residues. The CDR3 spells CASSISHWSRTSGHYEQYF. As DNA, the CDR3 is TGTGCCAGTAGTATTTCCCATTGGTCTAGGACTAGCGGGCACTACGAGCAGTACTTC.

The CDR3 sequence: CASSPRGGGSYNEQFF. The CDR3, as DNA: TGTGCCAGCAGTCCCCGAGGGGGAGGGTCCTACAATGAGCAGTTCTTC. The chain couples TRBV6-2 or TRBV6-3 to TRBJ2-1; possibly TRBD2 for D (7 bases). The V gene's germline CDR1 is MNHEY and CDR2 SVGEGT. Between the trimmed V and J ends, which lost 5 bases and 1 base, there was a span of 15 bases. This CDR3 is built from 16 residues.

This clonotype was picked up many times. The chain joins TRBV30 to TRBJ2-7; D possibly corresponds to TRBD1 (5 bases). The CDR3 has 12 residues. CDR1 is GTSNPN and CDR2 is SVGIG in the germline V gene (reference sequence). Trimming pared 1 base from V and 6 bases from J, leaving 10 bases between. CDR3 in amino acids: CAWSAGQSEQYF. The CDR3 DNA follows: TGTGCCTGGAGTGCCGGACAAAGCGAGCAGTACTTC.

The chain combines TRBV18 with TRBJ2-1; D is unclear. V was pared by 2 bases and J by 5 bases, with 16 bases between. The CDR3 spans 16 residues. Germline loops: CDR1 KGHSH, CDR2 LQKENI. CDR3 sequence: CASSPGSPLFDNEQFF. The CDR3 nucleotides are TGTGCCAGCTCACCAGGGTCGCCCCTCTTCGACAATGAGCAGTTCTTC.

V is TRBV28 and J is TRBJ2-3; D is unresolved. The germline V gene encodes CDR1 MDHEN and CDR2 SYDVKM. CDR3 length: 14 amino acids. Trimming removed 5 bases at V and 6 bases at J, with 15 bases between. CDR3 coding DNA: TGTGCCAGCAGTCTCCGTGATAGGGCGGATACGCAGTATTTT. It is translated as CASSLRDRADTQYF.

The chain is built from TRBV19 and TRBJ2-7; TRBD1 agrees at 7 bases. The ends lost 4 bases at V and 5 bases at J; junction bases unmatched: 8. Looked up from germline, CDR1 is LNHDA and CDR2 is SQIVND (reference sequence). CDR3 size: 14 residues. CDR3 protein: CASSKQGIGNEQYF. The CDR3 DNA is TGTGCCAGTAGTAAACAGGGGATTGGAAACGAGCAGTACTTC.

This clonotype was seen at least ten times. The V call is TRBV15, the J call TRBJ2-1; D may be TRBD2 (7 bases). Trimming pared 5 bases from V and 3 bases from J, leaving 11 bases between. CDR1 LNHNV and CDR2 YYDKDF come from the germline V gene (reference sequence). CDR3 size: 14 residues. The CDR3 loop is CATSGGGGYNEQFF. In DNA form, the CDR3 reads TGTGCCACCAGCGGGGGAGGGGGCTACAATGAGCAGTTCTTC.

This clonotype came up many times. The V and J genes are TRBV20-1 and TRBJ2-5, with D perhaps being TRBD1 or TRBD2 (6 bases each). This CDR3 has 12 amino acids. CDR1 is DFQATT and CDR2 is SNEGSKA in the germline V gene (reference sequence). V shed 3 bases and J shed 5 bases, with 10 bases lying between them. In nucleotides, the CDR3 is TGCAGTGCTAGGGGGGGCCGCGAGACCCAGTACTTC. As protein: CSARGGRETQYF.

About this clonotype itself: Germline and junction disagree at one end, which may indicate a read error. The chain carries TRBV29-1 and TRBJ1-1, with D unclear. The CDR3 runs to 11 residues. Germline V gene lookup returns CDR1 SQVTM and CDR2 ANQGSEA. The CDR3 spells CSAIMNTGAFF. CDR3 bases: TGCAGCGCTATAATGAACACTGGAGCTTTCTTT. The whole variable domain, filled in from reference TRBV29-1 and TRBJ1-1, reads SAVISQKPSRDICQRGTSLTIQCQVDSQVTMMFWYRQQPGQSLTLIATANQGSEATYESGFVIDKFPISRPNLTFSTLTVSNMSPEDSSIYLCSAIMNTGAFFGQGTRLTVV.